This T cell receptor (beta chain) emerged from a study of blood T cell repertoires in COVID-19. Study information: Samples of COVID-19 (acute and convalescent) were obtained from the United States, Italy and Spain. Sources were T cells, B-cell-depleted T cells, or PBMCs; the material itself was cDNA or gDNA.

The cohort comprised adults aged about 18 to 100 years residing in 20 to 30 US areas. The V and J ends lost 2 bases and 3 bases respectively, with 14 bases between them. Germline CDR1 is GTSNPN and CDR2 is SVGIG (reference sequence). This CDR3 is 15 amino acids long. Original methodology: The authors estimated nucleated cell counts from reference gene primer amplification. Produced via immunoSEQ multiplex PCR; TCRdb's table is partial and in-frame only. V and J calls and clone size are given by that table; D and trimming were obtained from the DNA. The data hold 300,000 to 450,000 clones, with around 91% observed a single time.

J is TRBJ1-5 and V is TRBV30, with D unclear. Sequencing was performed on PBMCs or T cells enriched from blood (not recorded which). The clonotype originates from a man between 18 and 35 years old who had recovered from COVID-19. The CDR3 protein is CAWSPQVVVNQPQHF. The CDR3 nucleotides read TGTGCCTGGAGTCCCCAGGTAGTAGTCAATCAGCCCCAGCATTTT.